This T cell receptor (beta chain) was found in a study of chemoradiotherapy in HPV16-positive cancers. Repeated repertoire sampling spanned the course of chemoradiotherapy. The CDR3 covers 15 residues. Trimming stripped 4 bases from V and 1 base from J, with 10 bases between. Per the germline V gene, CDR1 is SGHTA and CDR2 is FQGNSA. This table comes from immunoSEQ multiplex PCR, and its TCRdb copy is limited to in-frame clones, with some not included. Among 4,500 or so clones listed, roughly 90% were seen once. Material: tumor tissue, obtained from a patient who underwent chemoradiotherapy. The sequence came from a human donor with HPV-associated anogenital cancer. The gene calls are TRBV7-2 and TRBJ2-2; D may match TRBD1 or TRBD2 (5 bases each). CDR3 DNA sequence: TGTGCCAGCAGCTCCAATGGGGGGAACACCGGGGAGCTGTTTTTT. It codes for CASSSNGGNTGELFF.